The 11 T cell receptor beta chains presented below share a single source sample, sequenced in a study of blood T cell repertoires in COVID-19. The protocol was immunoSEQ multiplex PCR, while the TCRdb copy is restricted to in-frame clones and leaves out a portion. Among about 280,000 clones, roughly 88% were seen once, and the ten largest hold about 8.6%. The sample was peripheral blood. These receptors all come from a man between 18 and 29 years old with active or convalescent COVID-19.

The rearrangement joins TRBV19 to TRBJ1-2; 7 bases are shared with TRBD1. CDR3 length equals 16 residues. CDR1 is LNHDA, CDR2 SQIVND, per germline (reference sequence). Trimming removed 4 bases from V and 4 bases from J; junction bases left unmatched: 12. CDR3 in DNA: TGTGCCAGTAGTACCCTACCGGGACAGAATATCTATGGCTACACCTTC. Translated, it gives CASSTLPGQNIYGYTF.

This sequence joins TRBV7-6 and TRBJ2-7; no clear D gene. This CDR3 region has 15 residues. Germline CDR1 and CDR2: SGHVS and FNYEAQ. The V end lost 4 bases, the J end lost 2 bases, and 15 bases lay between the germline ends. Here the CDR3 reads CASSSESTRTYEQYF. In DNA, the CDR3 is TGTGCCAGCAGCTCCGAGTCCACTCGAACCTACGAGCAGTACTTC.

This clone appeared once. As DNA, the CDR3 is TGTGCCAGCAGCGAGAGGGGCCTTTTGGGGGCGGACACTGAAGCTTTCTTT. It translates to CASSERGLLGADTEAFF. J is TRBJ1-1 and V is TRBV9, with D tentatively TRBD1 (6 bases). CDR3 length equals 17 residues. Deletions cut 3 bases from V and 3 bases from J, with 21 bases between. Per the germline V gene, CDR1 is SGDLS and CDR2 is YYNGEE.

This clone was detected only once. The J gene is TRBJ2-3, the V gene TRBV29-1; D is ambiguous. The V end was cut by 6 bases, the J end by 0 bases, with 10 bases between. Looked up from germline, CDR1 is SQVTM and CDR2 is ANQGSEA. The CDR3 has 13 amino acids. CDR3 bases: TGCAGCGTCCCCCCCGGTAGCACAGATACGCAGTATTTT. Its protein is CSVPPGSTDTQYF.

In nucleotides, the CDR3 is TGTGCCAGCAGGACAGGGTCTAGCAATCAGCCCCAGCATTTT. It specifies CASRTGSSNQPQHF. V is TRBV2 and J is TRBJ1-5; 7 bases map to TRBD1. CDR1 and CDR2 from the germline V gene are SNHLY and FYNNEI. This CDR3 contains 14 residues. The V segment lost 6 bases and the J segment 0 bases; nucleotides outside the gene matches: 2.

The chain joins TRBV2 to TRBJ1-1, with 9 bases that match TRBD1. CDR1 and CDR2 (germline): SNHLY, FYNNEI. Trimming removed 6 bases from V and 4 bases from J; junction bases left unmatched: 12. This CDR3 region has 16 residues. This CDR3 reads CASRQEGQGIGTEAFF. CDR3 coding DNA: TGTGCCAGCAGACAAGAGGGACAGGGTATCGGCACTGAAGCTTTCTTT.

This chain links TRBV7-8 with TRBJ2-7; 7 positions agree with TRBD1. Germline lookup yields CDR1 SGHVS and CDR2 FQNEAQ. Losses at the gene ends were 1 base for V and 6 bases for J; bases not matched to a gene: 9. The CDR3 runs to 15 residues. The CDR3 loop reads CASSLETQGKTEQYF. The CDR3 DNA sequence: TGTGCCAGCAGCTTAGAAACACAGGGGAAAACCGAGCAGTACTTC.

The gene calls are TRBV7-2 and TRBJ1-2; a weak D match, TRBD1 (5 bases). Germline CDR1 and CDR2: SGHTA and FQGNSA. Trimming shortened V by 3 bases and J by 6 bases, and 11 bases separated the two germline ends. The CDR3 is 13 residues long. Here the CDR3 DNA reads TGTGCCAGCAGCTTTTTGTCAGGGAATGGCTACACCTTC. Its protein product is CASSFLSGNGYTF.

V is TRBV12-3 or TRBV12-4 and J is TRBJ2-5, with a possible D match to TRBD2 (5 bases). This CDR3 is built from 13 residues. Deletions cut 5 bases from V and 0 bases from J, with 7 bases between. CDR3 nucleotide sequence: TGTGCCAGCAGTAGGGAGTACCAAGAGACCCAGTACTTC. Protein product: CASSREYQETQYF.

The chain links TRBV6-4 to TRBJ1-2; 8 bases line up with TRBD1. The CDR3 length is 10 residues. Germline V gene sequence: CDR1 MRHNA, CDR2 SNTAGT. V dropped 6 bases and J dropped 11; count of bases not matched to a gene: 2. The CDR3 here is CASRQGGYTF. As DNA, the CDR3 is TGTGCCAGCAGACAGGGGGGATACACCTTC.

The gene calls are TRBV5-1 and TRBJ2-2, with 9 bases fitting TRBD1. Germline CDR1 SGHRS, CDR2 YFSETQ. The V segment lost 6 bases and the J segment 3 bases; nucleotides outside the gene matches: 6. This CDR3 is 15 amino acids long. The chain's CDR3 is CASTWTGVDTGELFF. Written as DNA, the CDR3 is TGCGCCAGCACCTGGACAGGGGTCGACACCGGGGAGCTGTTTTTT.